This is a list of T cell receptor beta chains from one sample in a study of CD8 T cells in Susac syndrome. Each CDR3 protein is one row after TCRdb ran MiXCR on the immunoSEQ multiplex PCR reads. The data show about 200,000 distinct CDR3 sequences, 95% seen once. The sequencing sample was made of CD4+ T cells from PBMCs. Every receptor here comes from a human donor in good health. Each CDR3 is given with its conserved first and last residue. The D gene is left open where the match is weak. Clone size is not always given. Where it is, it says once, few, many or a class for expanded clones.

cdr3_nt: TGCGCCAGCAGCCAAGATGGGGGAGTAGGTGGCTACACCTTC; cdr3_aa: CASSQDGGVGGYTF; v_call: TRBV4-3; d_call: NA; clone_size: NA; j_call: TRBJ1-2
cdr3_nt: TGCAGCGTTGACGGGAACTCTGGAAACACCATATATTTT; cdr3_aa: CSVDGNSGNTIYF; v_call: TRBV29-1; d_call: NA; clone_size: once; j_call: TRBJ1-3
cdr3_nt: TGTGCCAGCAGCGTAGGTTACCAGCGGGGGTCACAGGAGCAGTTCTTC; cdr3_aa: CASSVGYQRGSQEQFF; v_call: TRBV9; d_call: TRBD2; clone_size: NA; j_call: TRBJ2-1
cdr3_nt: TGTGCCTGGATGCATGAAGGGTATGGCTACACCTTC; cdr3_aa: CAWMHEGYGYTF; v_call: TRBV30; d_call: NA; clone_size: NA; j_call: TRBJ1-2
cdr3_nt: TGTGCCAGCAGTTCCCCGGGACTAGCTACCTGGGCGCAGTTCTTC; cdr3_aa: CASSSPGLATWAQFF; v_call: TRBV27; d_call: TRBD2; clone_size: NA; j_call: TRBJ2-1
cdr3_nt: TGTGCCAGTAATCAAGGACAATCGCCTAATGAAAAACTGTTTTTT; cdr3_aa: CASNQGQSPNEKLFF; v_call: TRBV19; d_call: NA; clone_size: NA; j_call: TRBJ1-4
cdr3_nt: TGCAGTGCCGACTCGACAGGGGGCGACTATGGCTACACCTTC; cdr3_aa: CSADSTGGDYGYTF; v_call: TRBV20-1; d_call: TRBD1; clone_size: NA; j_call: TRBJ1-2
cdr3_nt: TGTGCCAGCAGTTCAACTCGACTAAGCTCCTACGAGCAGTACTTC; cdr3_aa: CASSSTRLSSYEQYF; v_call: TRBV27; d_call: NA; clone_size: NA; j_call: TRBJ2-7
cdr3_nt: TGTGCCAGCAGCCAAGATCATGGGGACAGGGGGTGGACTGAGCAGTTCTTC; cdr3_aa: CASSQDHGDRGWTEQFF; v_call: TRBV3-1; d_call: TRBD1; clone_size: NA; j_call: TRBJ2-1
cdr3_nt: TGTGCCTGGAGTGCAGCGGGAGGCCTCACAGATACGCAGTATTTT; cdr3_aa: CAWSAAGGLTDTQYF; v_call: TRBV30; d_call: TRBD2; clone_size: NA; j_call: TRBJ2-3
cdr3_nt: TGTGCCTGGACAGACCAAGCTAACTATGGCTACACCTTC; cdr3_aa: CAWTDQANYGYTF; v_call: TRBV30; d_call: NA; clone_size: once; j_call: TRBJ1-2
cdr3_nt: TGCGCCAGCAGCCAAGTGCCGCAGGGAAATCGCTACGAGCAGTACTTC; cdr3_aa: CASSQVPQGNRYEQYF; v_call: TRBV4-1; d_call: NA; clone_size: NA; j_call: TRBJ2-7
cdr3_nt: TGTGCCAGCAGCGTTGACAGCTATGGCTACACCTTC; cdr3_aa: CASSVDSYGYTF; v_call: TRBV7-9; d_call: NA; clone_size: NA; j_call: TRBJ1-2
cdr3_nt: TGCGCCAGCACTCATCTCGGAGGCACAGGGAGGCCAGATACGCAGTATTTT; cdr3_aa: CASTHLGGTGRPDTQYF; v_call: TRBV5-1; d_call: NA; clone_size: NA; j_call: TRBJ2-3
cdr3_nt: TGCAGCGTTAAAGACTCCCGGGAGACCCAGTACTTC; cdr3_aa: CSVKDSRETQYF; v_call: TRBV29-1; d_call: NA; clone_size: once; j_call: TRBJ2-5
cdr3_nt: TGTGCCAGCGCTCGGAGCGGGAGCAATGAGCAGTTCTTC; cdr3_aa: CASARSGSNEQFF; v_call: TRBV9; d_call: TRBD2; clone_size: NA; j_call: TRBJ2-1
cdr3_nt: TGTGCCAGCCAGAGCTTTACAGTGAGCTACAATGAGCAGTTCTTC; cdr3_aa: CASQSFTVSYNEQFF; v_call: TRBV25-1; d_call: NA; clone_size: NA; j_call: TRBJ2-1
cdr3_nt: TGCAGTGCTAGGGAAAACAGGGTCTTGGCCAATGAGCAGTTCTTC; cdr3_aa: CSARENRVLANEQFF; v_call: TRBV20-1; d_call: NA; clone_size: NA; j_call: TRBJ2-1
cdr3_nt: TGTGCCAGCAGCTTAGCCCCTTGGACAGGCGGGGGGAATGAGCAGTTCTTC; cdr3_aa: CASSLAPWTGGGNEQFF; v_call: TRBV7-2; d_call: NA; clone_size: NA; j_call: TRBJ2-1
cdr3_nt: TGTGCCAGCTCACCCGACAGGGGTGAGCAGTTCTTC; cdr3_aa: CASSPDRGEQFF; v_call: TRBV18; d_call: TRBD1; clone_size: NA; j_call: TRBJ2-1